This entry is about one T cell receptor (beta chain). The data belong to a study of blood T cell repertoires in COVID-19. About the research overall: Specimens from acute and convalescent COVID-19 originated in the United States, Italy and Spain. PBMCs, B-cell-depleted T cells, or T cells were the source of the cDNA or gDNA that made up the material.

In the original processing: Estimation of nucleated cell counts was performed using reference gene primer amplification. Sequencing was performed with immunoSEQ multiplex PCR; in TCRdb, only in-frame clones are kept and a portion is missing. That table supplies the V and J calls and clone size; D and trimming were determined from the DNA. The data contain 150,000 to 200,000 clones, about 80% of them seen just once; the ten biggest clones take up approximately 11%. In germline, CDR1 is SGHRS, CDR2 YFSETQ. The CDR3 runs 17 residues. J gave up 1 base and V 4 bases, and 5 bases lay outside the gene matches.

Input material: peripheral blood. The TCR comes from a man aged 70 or older with active or convalescent COVID-19. The chain employs TRBV5-1 and TRBJ2-2; TRBD2 agrees at 12 bases. For the CDR3, the DNA is TGCGCCAGCAGCCTAGCGGGAGGGCTCGGGAACACCGGGGAGCTGTTTTTT. Translation gives CASSLAGGLGNTGELFF.